These 29 T cell receptor beta chains were sequenced from one sample in a study of shared clonotypes between healthy human individuals. It was CD45RO-negative cells, positively selected for CCR7, that made up naive CD8 cells, with terminally differentiated effector memory CD45RA+ cells excluded. Sequencing used immunoSEQ multiplex PCR; TCRdb keeps in-frame clones, though not all of them. The data contain more than 2 million clones, over 85% of them singletons. The material sequenced was naive CD8+ T cells from PBMCs. These receptors originate from a man aged 18 to 30 in good health. Some clones in this sample may be carry-over from other donors' samples.

The chain joins TRBV6-5 to TRBJ2-7, with 7 bases matching TRBD1. V was clipped by 0 bases and J by 5 bases; unmatched bases: 1. The CDR3 runs to 13 residues. Germline-derived CDR1 and CDR2 are MNHEY and SVGAGI. The chain's CDR3 is CASSYSGQNEQYF. CDR3 in DNA: TGTGCCAGCAGTTACTCGGGACAGAACGAGCAGTACTTC.

Only one count was recorded for this clone. This rearrangement joins TRBV2 to TRBJ2-3, with 11 bases identical to TRBD2. Germline V gene sequence: CDR1 SNHLY, CDR2 FYNNEI. V lost 7 bases, J lost 15 bases, and 15 bases stayed unmatched. CDR3 length equals 14 residues. The CDR3 DNA reads as TGTGCCAGCACTGACTTCGGAGGGACTAGCGGCCTTTATTTT. The encoded protein is CASTDFGGTSGLYF.

The J gene is TRBJ2-1, the V gene TRBV15, with D unclear. The length of the CDR3 is 14 residues. Trimming cost V 4 bases and J 7 bases, with 14 bases left between them. Looked up from germline, CDR1 is LNHNV and CDR2 is YYDKDF (reference sequence). CDR3 nucleotide sequence: TGTGCCACCAGCATAAGATATACCCCGAATGAGCAGTTCTTC. As protein: CATSIRYTPNEQFF.

The chain uses TRBV19 and TRBJ2-5; TRBD2 is a possible D gene (6 bases). Looked up from germline, CDR1 is LNHDA and CDR2 is SQIVND (reference sequence). Trimming removed 6 bases at V and 5 bases at J, with 19 bases between. This CDR3 is built from 15 residues. The CDR3 nucleotides read TGTGCCAGTAGCAGCCGGGACTTTGGGTGGGAGACCCAGTACTTC. Protein product: CASSSRDFGWETQYF. The entire variable domain, with the rest obtained from reference TRBV19 and TRBJ2-5, is as follows: DGGITQSPKYLFRKEGQNVTLSCEQNLNHDAMYWYRQDPGQGLRLIYYSQIVNDFQKGDIAEGYSVSREKKESFPLTVTSAQKNPTAFYLCASSSRDFGWETQYFGPGTRLLVL.

Remarks on this clone: The sample carries other DNA sequences with the same CDR3. CDR3 DNA: TGTGCCAGCAGTTTATCAGGGAGCTATGGCTACACCTTC. Protein: CASSLSGSYGYTF. The genes are TRBV27 and TRBJ1-2; D unclear. The V gene lost 0 bases and the J gene lost 4 bases, with 6 bases spanning the gap. Germline CDR1 is MNHEY and CDR2 is SMNVEV (reference sequence). This CDR3 comprises 13 residues.

The CDR3 nucleotides read TGTGCCACCAGCAGAGTGCGGACGATGACCTATGGCTACACCTTC. Translating it yields CATSRVRTMTYGYTF. The rearrangement uses TRBV15 and TRBJ1-2; D remains unclear. CDR1 is LNHNV and CDR2 is YYDKDF in the germline V gene (reference sequence). V was shortened by 1 base and J by 4 bases, with 13 bases between the two germline ends. This CDR3 is built from 15 residues.

V is TRBV4-1 and J is TRBJ2-7; 10 nucleotides match TRBD2. The CDR3 is 16 residues long. Unmatched junction bases numbered 6, after V lost 4 bases and J lost 0 bases. CDR1 is MGHRA and CDR2 is YSYEKL in the germline V gene. DNA for the CDR3: TGCGCCAGCAGCCCAAGATCTAGCGGGAGCTCCTACGAGCAGTACTTC. This gives the protein CASSPRSSGSSYEQYF.

V gene TRBV7-8 combines with J gene TRBJ2-1; 10 bases line up with TRBD2. Germline-derived CDR1 and CDR2 are SGHVS and FQNEAQ. The V segment lost 2 bases and the J segment 6 bases; nucleotides outside the gene matches: 4. The CDR3 totals 15 residues. This chain's CDR3 is CASSLTLAGVNEQFF. As DNA, the CDR3 is TGTGCCAGCAGCTTAACCCTAGCGGGAGTCAATGAGCAGTTCTTC.

This rearrangement joins TRBV28 to TRBJ2-7; TRBD1 or TRBD2 may be the D gene (5 bases each). This CDR3 is built from 14 residues. Germline V gene lookup returns CDR1 MDHEN and CDR2 SYDVKM. V lost 6 bases and J 4 bases, leaving 16 bases between the germline ends. CDR3 DNA sequence: TGTGCCAGCAGCCCCGGGACGGAGGTATACGAGCAGTACTTC. Its translation: CASSPGTEVYEQYF.

The V call is TRBV15, the J call TRBJ1-2; 7 bases fit TRBD1. V gave up 4 bases and J gave up 2 bases; unmatched junction bases: 10. Germline CDR1 reads LNHNV; CDR2 reads YYDKDF (reference sequence). This CDR3 has 16 amino acids. The CDR3 loop reads CATSTIFPGQNYGYTF. DNA of the CDR3: TGTGCCACCAGCACGATTTTCCCGGGACAGAACTATGGCTACACCTTC.

The genes are TRBV28 and TRBJ2-1; 9 bases match TRBD2. CDR3 size: 14 residues. V shed 3 bases and J 8 bases; nucleotides not matched to a gene: 5. The germline V gene encodes CDR1 MDHEN and CDR2 SYDVKM. CDR3 coding DNA: TGTGCCAGCAGTTTGGTAGCGGGAGTCGATGAGCAGTTCTTC. Protein: CASSLVAGVDEQFF.

The chain combines TRBV27 with TRBJ2-3; no clear D. V lost 3 bases to trimming and J lost 6 bases, with 4 bases between them. The V gene's germline CDR1 is MNHEY and CDR2 SMNVEV (reference sequence). The CDR3 is 11 residues long. Here the CDR3 reads CASSLQDTQYF. The CDR3 coding sequence is TGTGCCAGCAGTTTGCAGGATACGCAGTATTTT.

This chain connects TRBV2 to TRBJ2-1; the D gene could be TRBD1 or TRBD2 (5 bases each). V was cut by 6 bases and J by 8 bases, with 11 bases left in between. CDR1 SNHLY and CDR2 FYNNEI come from the germline V gene. The CDR3 contains 12 residues. This chain's CDR3 is CASRARGDEQFF. The CDR3 nucleotides are TGTGCCAGCAGAGCCCGGGGCGATGAGCAGTTCTTC. The full variable domain, in which reference TRBV2 and TRBJ2-1 provide the parts outside the CDR3, is EPEVTQTPSHQVTQMGQEVILRCVPISNHLYFYWYRQILGQKVEFLVSFYNNEISEKSEIFDDQFSVERPDGSNFTLKIRSTKLEDSAMYFCASRARGDEQFFGPGTRLTVL.

Written as DNA, the CDR3 is TGTGCCAGCAGCTCCCCGGGGGAAGGCTACACCTTC. As protein: CASSSPGEGYTF. The rearrangement links TRBV7-9 to TRBJ1-2; a possible D gene is TRBD1 (5 bases). The CDR3 is 12 amino acids. V lost 4 bases to trimming and J lost 8 bases, with 11 bases between them. CDR1 is SEHNR, CDR2 FQNEAQ, per germline (reference sequence).

The CDR3 spells CASSQVRQGGVYEQYF. The CDR3 nucleotides read TGCGCCAGCAGCCAAGTCCGACAGGGAGGAGTTTACGAGCAGTACTTC. The chain employs TRBV4-3 and TRBJ2-7; D perhaps matches TRBD1 (7 bases). Trimming shortened V by 1 base and J by 4 bases, and 17 bases separated the two germline ends. CDR3 length: 16 residues. The germline CDR1 and CDR2 sequences are LGHNA and YSLEER.

V usage is TRBV27 and J usage is TRBJ1-4, with D tentatively TRBD1 (6 bases). This CDR3 contains 14 residues. CDR1 is MNHEY, CDR2 SMNVEV, per germline (reference sequence). Deletions cut 3 bases from V and 8 bases from J, with 13 bases between. The CDR3, as DNA: TGTGCCAGCAGTTTGAAGAGGGGGGGGGAAAAACTGTTTTTT. It encodes CASSLKRGGEKLFF.

This chain uses TRBV6-1 with TRBJ2-7; D is perhaps TRBD1 or TRBD2 (5 bases each). This CDR3 is built from 13 residues. Trimming left V 3 bases short and J 6 bases short, with 12 bases between. Germline-derived CDR1 and CDR2 are MNHNS and SASEGT. CDR3 sequence reads: CASSDGTQLEQYF. The CDR3 DNA reads as TGTGCCAGCAGTGACGGGACGCAGCTCGAGCAGTACTTC.

A word on this clone: Additional DNA sequences in this sample encode the identical CDR3. The V and J genes are TRBV9 and TRBJ1-5; D gene ambiguous. Germline-derived CDR1 and CDR2 are SGDLS and YYNGEE. Trimming removed 0 bases from V and 0 bases from J, with 4 bases in between. The CDR3 has 14 residues. CDR3 sequence (DNA): TGTGCCAGCAGCGTAGGGTCTAGCAATCAGCCCCAGCATTTT. Its protein is CASSVGSSNQPQHF.

The chain uses TRBV27 and TRBJ1-1; D might be TRBD1 (6 bases). The CDR3 covers 13 residues. Per the germline V gene, CDR1 is MNHEY and CDR2 is SMNVEV (reference sequence). V lost 5 bases, J lost 1 base, and 8 bases lay in between. Written as DNA, the CDR3 is TGTGCCAGCAGTATGACAGGGAACACTGAAGCTTTCTTT. Its translation: CASSMTGNTEAFF.

This chain joins TRBV28 and TRBJ2-1; D is ambiguous. Looked up from germline, CDR1 is MDHEN and CDR2 is SYDVKM. There are 13 residues in the CDR3. Trimming removed 7 bases from V and 2 bases from J, with 9 bases in between. CDR3 DNA: TGTGCCAGCACCCCGTGGCCCTACAATGAGCAGTTCTTC. It yields the protein CASTPWPYNEQFF.

CDR3 in amino acids: CASSPGDTAYEQYF. The CDR3 nucleotides read TGTGCCAGCAGTCCAGGGGACACAGCGTACGAGCAGTACTTC. The chain uses TRBV27 and TRBJ2-7; TRBD1 is a possible D gene (6 bases). This CDR3 has 14 residues. Germline CDR1 and CDR2: MNHEY and SMNVEV (reference sequence). Trimming removed 5 bases at V and 4 bases at J, with 15 bases between.

This chain links TRBV4-3 with TRBJ2-6, with 9 bases fitting TRBD1. The CDR3 is 19 amino acids. Trimming removed 1 base from V and 0 bases from J; junction bases left unmatched: 7. The V gene's germline CDR1 is LGHNA and CDR2 YSLEER. CDR3: CASSQVGQGSYSGANVLTF. The CDR3 DNA is TGCGCCAGCAGCCAAGTCGGACAGGGGTCCTACTCTGGGGCCAACGTCCTGACTTTC.

Regarding this clone: The identical CDR3 is also encoded by other nucleotide sequences in the sample. This chain connects TRBV5-1 to TRBJ2-1; no firm D call. From germline, CDR1 is SGHRS and CDR2 YFSETQ. The CDR3 has 12 residues. Trimming took off 4 bases at V and 8 bases at J, with 10 bases between the two ends. The CDR3 is CASSLAVDEQFF. DNA for the CDR3: TGCGCCAGCAGCCTGGCGGTGGATGAGCAGTTCTTC.

This rearrangement joins TRBV4-1 to TRBJ1-2; 9 positions match TRBD1. CDR1 and CDR2 from the germline V gene are MGHRA and YSYEKL. Germline trimming cut 4 bases from V and 8 bases from J; bases unmatched to any gene: 11. This CDR3 comprises 15 residues. CDR3 residues: CASSPIDDRGGGYTF. CDR3 nucleotide sequence: TGCGCCAGCAGCCCCATAGATGACAGGGGGGGAGGCTACACCTTC.

This chain connects TRBV7-9 to TRBJ2-7; possible D gene TRBD2, 5 bases. This CDR3 region has 13 residues. The V end lost 6 bases, the J end lost 3 bases, and 12 bases lay between the germline ends. Germline values: CDR1 SEHNR, CDR2 FQNEAQ (reference sequence). The chain's CDR3 is CASRARDSYEQYF. The CDR3 DNA reads as TGTGCCAGCAGGGCACGGGATAGCTACGAGCAGTACTTC.

The chain joins TRBV28 to TRBJ2-7, with D perhaps given as TRBD1 or TRBD2 (5 bases each). The germline gives CDR1 MDHEN, CDR2 SYDVKM. The CDR3 runs 16 residues. With 2 bases removed from V and 1 base from J, the gap between germline ends came to 15 bases. CDR3 coding DNA: TGTGCCAGCAGTTTAGAGGGGACCGGCGATTCCTACGAGCAGTACTTC. Translated: CASSLEGTGDSYEQYF.

This chain uses TRBV19 with TRBJ2-5, with a possible D match to TRBD2 (6 bases). Germline CDR1 reads LNHDA; CDR2 reads SQIVND (reference sequence). This CDR3 is built from 17 residues. V was cut by 5 bases and J by 1 base, with 20 bases left in between. The CDR3 protein is CASSLHLGTLVQETQYF. DNA of the CDR3: TGTGCCAGTAGTCTCCACCTCGGGACTCTAGTCCAAGAGACCCAGTACTTC.

In nucleotides, the CDR3 is TGTGCCAGCAGGTACGGGCGGGACAGGGTTAACTATGGCTACACCTTC. This codes for CASRYGRDRVNYGYTF. This chain connects TRBV28 to TRBJ1-2; TRBD1 agrees at 9 bases. V was pared by 6 bases and J by 1 base, with 9 bases of the junction left unmatched. There are 16 residues in the CDR3. Looked up from germline, CDR1 is MDHEN and CDR2 is SYDVKM.

CDR3 in DNA: TGCAGCGTTGAAGAGGGACTAGCGGGAGGGCCGGTCCCCCCAGATACGCAGTATTTT. It translates to CSVEEGLAGGPVPPDTQYF. This chain links TRBV29-1 with TRBJ2-3; 16 bases align to TRBD2. This CDR3 has 19 residues. Germline V gene sequence: CDR1 SQVTM, CDR2 ANQGSEA. Unmatched junction bases numbered 10, after V lost 0 bases and J lost 4 bases.